The clone carrying this TCR beta chain occurred a few times. No antigen is known for it. The entirety of the isolated RNA underwent reverse transcription, so expressed TCRB transcripts were sequenced. TCRdb's table, derived via immunoSEQ multiplex PCR, lists solely in-frame clones and lacks some. In the table there are about 740,000 clones, around an eighth of which are singletons. This sample was included in a study of beta chain features in type 1 diabetes. Background on the study: There was similarity between patients and healthy donors in age, gender and cell yields. The number of sorted cells examined across all samples was 107,917,701.

The V gene's germline CDR1 is SGHDT and CDR2 YYEEEE. The CDR3 spans 16 residues. V gave up 3 bases and J gave up 0 bases, with 15 bases separating them. Regarding the study as a whole: The study found moderately but significantly shorter TCRB CDR3s in all four CD4+ subsets of Type 1 diabetes patients.

Sorted CD4+ subsets: naive, central memory, regulatory, stem cell-like memory (CD45RO/CCR7/CD25/CD127/CD95/CD27 panel). The chain employs TRBV5-6 and TRBJ2-5; D possibly uses TRBD1 or TRBD2 (5 bases each). The sequenced sample was naive CD4+ T cells from blood. The sequence came from a man between 18 and 29 years old with type 1 diabetes. CDR3 nucleotides: TGTGCCAGCAGCTATCCGGGACGGCTACACCAAGAGACCCAGTACTTC. It translates to CASSYPGRLHQETQYF.